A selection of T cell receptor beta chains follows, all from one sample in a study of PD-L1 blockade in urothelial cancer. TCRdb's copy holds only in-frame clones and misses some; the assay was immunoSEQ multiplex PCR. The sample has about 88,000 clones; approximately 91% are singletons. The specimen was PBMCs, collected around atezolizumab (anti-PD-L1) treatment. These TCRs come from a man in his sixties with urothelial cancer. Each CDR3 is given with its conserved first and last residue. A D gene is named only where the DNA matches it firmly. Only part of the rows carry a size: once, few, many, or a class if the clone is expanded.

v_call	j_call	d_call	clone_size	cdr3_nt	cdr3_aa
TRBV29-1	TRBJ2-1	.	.	TGCAGCGTTGACCAGGGTAAAAGAAATGAGCAGTTCTTC	CSVDQGKRNEQFF
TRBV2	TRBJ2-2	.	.	TGTGCCAGCAGTGGAGGGAGGACCACCGGGGAGCTGTTTTTT	CASSGGRTTGELFF
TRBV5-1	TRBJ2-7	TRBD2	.	TGCGCCAGCAGCTTGGGGGGACTAGGAACATCCTACGAGCAGTACTTC	CASSLGGLGTSYEQYF
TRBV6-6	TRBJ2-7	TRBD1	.	TGTGCCAGCAGCGGCAGGACAGGCACCTACGAGCAGTACTTC	CASSGRTGTYEQYF
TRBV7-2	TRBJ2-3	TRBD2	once	TGTGCCAGCAACCTAAGAGCGGGAGGGTACACAGATACGCAGTATTTT	CASNLRAGGYTDTQYF
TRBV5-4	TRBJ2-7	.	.	TGTGCCAGCAGCTTGAGAGCGGCGTCCGACGAGCAGTACTTC	CASSLRAASDEQYF
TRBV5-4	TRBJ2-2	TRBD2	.	TGTGCCAGCAGCTCGGGAGGACTAGGATTCACCGGGGAGCTGTTTTTT	CASSSGGLGFTGELFF
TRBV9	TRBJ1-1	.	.	TGTGCCAGCAGCGTAGGACAGGATGATGAAGCTTTCTTT	CASSVGQDDEAFF
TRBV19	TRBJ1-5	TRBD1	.	TGTGCCAGTAGTACGGGACAGGGGGACAATCAGCCCCAGCATTTT	CASSTGQGDNQPQHF
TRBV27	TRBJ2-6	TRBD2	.	TGTGCCAGCAGTCCTCTAGCGGGGGGCGGGCAGGATGGGGCCAACGTCCTGACTTTC	CASSPLAGGGQDGANVLTF
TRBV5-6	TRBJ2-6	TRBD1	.	TGTGCCAGCAGCTTGGTGGACAGGGGCCCTATCTCTGGGGCCAACGTCCTGACTTTC	CASSLVDRGPISGANVLTF
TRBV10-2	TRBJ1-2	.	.	TGCGCCAGCAGTGGTTGGGGCCCAGGGGCGGATGGCTACACCTTC	CASSGWGPGADGYTF
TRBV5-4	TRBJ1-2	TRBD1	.	TGTGCCAGCAGCCCCCAGACAGGGTTTTCTGGTTATGGCTACACCTTC	CASSPQTGFSGYGYTF
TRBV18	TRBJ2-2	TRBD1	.	TGTGCCAGCTCACACCGGGACAGCCTATACACCGGGGAGCTGTTTTTT	CASSHRDSLYTGELFF
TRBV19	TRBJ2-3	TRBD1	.	TGTGCCAGTAGAGAACAGGGGGCAGCAGATACGCAGTATTTT	CASREQGAADTQYF
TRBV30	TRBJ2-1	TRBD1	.	TGTGCCTGGAAGACACTAAGGACAGGGAGGAATGAGCAGTTCTTC	CAWKTLRTGRNEQFF
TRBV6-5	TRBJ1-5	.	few	TGTGCCAGCAGTTACGGGGGGGATCAACAGCCCCAGCATTTT	CASSYGGDQQPQHF
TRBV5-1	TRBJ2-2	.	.	TGCGCCAGCAGCTTGGCGGCGGGGCCCGGGGAGCTGTTTTTT	CASSLAAGPGELFF
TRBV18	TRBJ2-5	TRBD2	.	TGTGCCAGCTCACCCGGGACTAGCGGGGGGACGAAGACCCAGTACTTC	CASSPGTSGGTKTQYF
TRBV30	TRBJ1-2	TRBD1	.	TGTGCCTGGAGTCTTTACAGGGGCTATGGCTACACCTTC	CAWSLYRGYGYTF
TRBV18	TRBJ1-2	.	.	TGTGCCAGCCAGGACGGGGGGAGTGGCTACACCTTC	CASQDGGSGYTF
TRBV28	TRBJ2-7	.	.	TGTGCCAGCAGGGTGGGAGGCTCCTACGAGCAGTACTTC	CASRVGGSYEQYF
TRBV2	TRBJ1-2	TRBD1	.	TGTGCCAGCAATTCCGGGACAGGGAACTATGGCTACACCTTC	CASNSGTGNYGYTF
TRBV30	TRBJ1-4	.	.	TGTGCCTGGAGTGCCAGGGGAATGGATGAAAAACTGTTTTTT	CAWSARGMDEKLFF
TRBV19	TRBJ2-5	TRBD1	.	TGTGCCAGTAGTGACTGGGACAGCCAAGCGACCCAGTACTTC	CASSDWDSQATQYF
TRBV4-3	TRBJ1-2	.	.	TGCGCCAGCAGCCAACTCACACCGACTAACTATGGCTACACCTTC	CASSQLTPTNYGYTF